These 13 T cell receptor beta chains were sequenced from one sample in a study of T cell repertoires in cytomegalovirus infection. TCRdb recomputed calls from the reads with MiXCR, one row per CDR3 protein. Of under 200,000 distinct CDR3 sequences in the sample, approximately 9.7% were seen once. The sample taken for sequencing was PBMCs. These TCRs come from a human donor in good health (CMV status not recorded). Some clones in this sample may be carry-over from other donors' samples.

This sequence joins TRBV7-9 and TRBJ2-3; 7 bases fit TRBD1. Trimming at V came to 4 bases and at J to 6 bases, leaving 7 bases not matched to a gene. Germline CDR1 reads SEHNR; CDR2 reads FQNEAQ (reference sequence). This CDR3 comprises 14 residues. CDR3 loop: CASSWRQGLDTQYF. CDR3 nucleotide sequence: TGTGCCAGCAGCTGGCGACAGGGTTTGGATACGCAGTATTTT. Complete variable domain (other parts from reference TRBV7-9 and TRBJ2-3): DTGVSQNPRHKITKRGQNVTFRCDPISEHNRLYWYRQTLGQGPEFLTYFQNEAQLEKSRLLSDRFSAERPKGSFSTLEIQRTEQGDSAMYLCASSWRQGLDTQYFGPGTRLTVL.

V and J are TRBV28 and TRBJ1-5, with 8 bases that match TRBD1. This CDR3 has 18 amino acids. Germline trimming cut 4 bases from V and 4 bases from J; bases unmatched to any gene: 15. Germline CDR1 is MDHEN and CDR2 is SYDVKM. The CDR3: CASSYSRTGREGNQPQHF. As DNA, the CDR3 is TGTGCCAGCAGTTACTCTCGGACAGGGCGCGAAGGAAATCAGCCCCAGCATTTT.

This clonotype was seen only a few times. This chain joins TRBV3-1 and TRBJ2-1; no clear D. The germline V gene has CDR1 LGHDT and CDR2 YNNKEL (reference sequence). Trimming stripped 0 bases from V and 6 bases from J, with 18 bases between. The CDR3 length is 17 residues. The CDR3 DNA follows: TGTGCCAGCAGCCAAGATGGGATGGTAGCACCGGGCAATGAGCAGTTCTTC. Translated, it gives CASSQDGMVAPGNEQFF.

This clonotype was seen repeatedly, ten times or more. J is TRBJ1-1 and V is TRBV25-1, with a weak D call TRBD1 (6 bases). V lost 8 bases to trimming and J lost 0 bases, with 13 bases between them. The germline gives CDR1 MGHDK, CDR2 SYGVNS. The CDR3 length is 14 residues. The CDR3 here is CASLKGGMNTEAFF. DNA for the CDR3: TGTGCCAGCCTAAAGGGGGGGATGAACACTGAAGCTTTCTTT.

The chain combines TRBV27 with TRBJ2-1, with 10 bases that match TRBD2. Germline assignment: CDR1 MNHEY and CDR2 SMNVEV (reference sequence). The V segment lost 6 bases and the J segment 9 bases; nucleotides outside the gene matches: 11. The CDR3 has 15 residues. The CDR3 here is CASRPSGSLEREQFF. The CDR3 region has the DNA TGTGCCAGCAGGCCTAGCGGGAGCTTGGAGCGTGAGCAGTTCTTC.

This clonotype has only a few counts. This rearrangement joins TRBV28 to TRBJ1-1, with TRBD1 matching 9 bases. The junction had 9 bases not matched to a gene; V was cut back by 5 bases and J by 5 bases. The V gene's germline CDR1 is MDHEN and CDR2 SYDVKM. CDR3 length: 15 amino acids. The CDR3 loop reads CASSVPQGARTEAFF. CDR3 in DNA: TGTGCCAGCAGTGTGCCACAGGGGGCTAGGACTGAAGCTTTCTTT.

CDR3 sequence (DNA): TGTGCCAGCAGCTCCGGATACGACAATGAGCAGTTCTTC. Protein product: CASSSGYDNEQFF. The chain joins TRBV7-9 to TRBJ2-1; D not resolved. Germline V CDR1 and CDR2: SEHNR, FQNEAQ (reference sequence). The V and J ends lost 4 bases and 5 bases respectively, with 9 bases between them. This CDR3 spans 13 amino acids.

This sequence joins TRBV30 and TRBJ1-5; 7 positions match TRBD1. J was trimmed by 2 bases and V by 1 base; bases with no gene match: 8. This CDR3 has 16 residues. Germline values: CDR1 GTSNPN, CDR2 SVGIG (reference sequence). The CDR3 region has the DNA TGTGCCTGGAGTGGAGCCCCCGGGACAGGCAATCAGCCCCAGCATTTT. It encodes CAWSGAPGTGNQPQHF.

The table lists this clonotype with many counts. This chain connects TRBV7-2 to TRBJ1-2; D might be TRBD1 (6 bases). The CDR3 length is 16 residues. From germline, CDR1 is SGHTA and CDR2 FQGNSA. The V and J ends lost 2 bases and 5 bases respectively, with 18 bases between them. The CDR3 sequence is CASSLSGVLRNYGYTF. CDR3 DNA sequence: TGTGCCAGCAGCTTATCAGGGGTCCTGCGAAATTATGGCTACACCTTC.

For this clonotype: A much larger clone lies a single base off, so this may be a read error. This chain joins TRBV20-1 and TRBJ2-7; possibly TRBD1 for D (6 bases). V was trimmed by 0 bases and J by 6 bases, leaving 15 bases between them. The CDR3 extends over 14 amino acids. CDR1 is DFQATT, CDR2 SNEGSKA, per germline (reference sequence). The CDR3 bases are TGCAGTGCTAGAGACCAGCAGGGGCCCCGCGAGCAGTACTTC. Translating it yields CSARDQQGPREQYF.

V usage is TRBV19 and J usage is TRBJ2-3; D unclear. In germline, CDR1 is LNHDA, CDR2 SQIVND (reference sequence). The CDR3 sequence is 14 residues long. V was clipped by 5 bases and J by 0 bases, with 9 bases between them. In DNA form, the CDR3 reads TGTGCCAGTAGTGGGCCGGCCAGCACAGATACGCAGTATTTT. As protein: CASSGPASTDTQYF.

This clonotype has at least ten counts. V and J are TRBV7-2 and TRBJ2-3, with TRBD2 matching over 7 bases. This CDR3 contains 15 residues. From germline, CDR1 is SGHTA and CDR2 FQGNSA. The ends lost 6 bases at V and 2 bases at J; junction bases unmatched: 8. CDR3 nucleotides: TGTGCCAGCAGTTGGAGCGGGAAGACCACAGATACGCAGTATTTT. Translating it yields CASSWSGKTTDTQYF.

The chain combines TRBV7-6 with TRBJ1-5, with 10 positions matching TRBD1. The CDR3 contains 16 residues. Germline V gives CDR1 SGHVS, CDR2 FNYEAQ. V lost 0 bases and J lost 4; bases outside the gene matches: 3. As DNA, the CDR3 is TGTGCCAGCAGCTTAGCGACAGGGGGCCGTAATCAGCCCCAGCATTTT. This sequence encodes CASSLATGGRNQPQHF.